These 21 T cell receptor beta chains originate from one sample sequenced in a study of blood T cell repertoires in COVID-19. Method: immunoSEQ multiplex PCR; TCRdb's copy keeps in-frame clones and lacks some. The repertoire holds some 200,000 clones, more than 65% seen once, with approximately 7.9% in the top ten. Sample: PBMCs or T cells enriched from blood (not recorded which). These receptors all stem from a man aged 40-49 years who had recovered from COVID-19.

The chain has TRBV6-5 and TRBJ1-6; TRBD1 is a possible D gene (6 bases). Germline V gene sequence: CDR1 MNHEY, CDR2 SVGAGI. There are 16 residues in the CDR3. The ends were cut back, 0 bases at V and 7 bases at J, with 13 bases in the middle. The CDR3 protein is CASSYSKGTGNSPLHF. CDR3 nucleotide sequence: TGTGCCAGCAGTTACTCAAAGGGAACAGGGAATTCACCCCTCCACTTT.

This chain uses TRBV5-6 with TRBJ1-2; 8 bases align to TRBD1. J was trimmed by 4 bases and V by 4 bases; bases with no gene match: 6. The CDR3 runs 14 residues. Per the germline V gene, CDR1 is SGHDT and CDR2 is YYEEEE. The DNA for the CDR3 is TGTGCCAGCAGCCGCGGACAGGGTGGCTATGGCTACACCTTC. Protein: CASSRGQGGYGYTF.

The chain recombines TRBV1 with TRBJ2-1; the DNA was not compared with TRBD2, the D call given in the table. TRBV1 constitutes a pseudogene. The CDR3 runs 19 residues. This CDR3 is CTSSQPPASSGGGANEQFF. In DNA form, the CDR3 reads TGCACCAGCAGCCAACCTCCCGCGAGCAGCGGGGGGGGAGCGAATGAGCAGTTCTTC.

The V and J genes are TRBV19 and TRBJ1-5, with TRBD1 as a possible D gene (6 bases). Trimming pared 7 bases from V and 4 bases from J, leaving 17 bases between. CDR3 length: 15 residues. Germline V gene data show CDR1 as LNHDA and CDR2 as SQIVND (reference sequence). In DNA, the CDR3 is TGTGCCAGTACGCCCCTACAGGGAACAAATCAGCCCCAGCATTTT. Translation gives CASTPLQGTNQPQHF. The variable domain in full, with the rest retrieved from reference TRBV19 and TRBJ1-5, is DGGITQSPKYLFRKEGQNVTLSCEQNLNHDAMYWYRQDPGQGLRLIYYSQIVNDFQKGDIAEGYSVSREKKESFPLTVTSAQKNPTAFYLCASTPLQGTNQPQHFGDGTRLSIL.

V is TRBV7-2 and J is TRBJ2-1, with D perhaps matching TRBD2 (5 bases). The V gene lost 2 bases and the J gene lost 7 bases, with 12 bases spanning the gap. The CDR3 covers 14 residues. The germline V gene encodes CDR1 SGHTA and CDR2 FQGNSA. Written as DNA, the CDR3 is TGTGCCAGCAGCTTACTAACTCCGGGGAATGAGCAGTTCTTC. Residues: CASSLLTPGNEQFF.

The V and J genes are TRBV12-3 or TRBV12-4 and TRBJ1-2; 7 positions match TRBD1. After removal of 4 bases from V and 6 bases from J, the junction contained 5 bases not matched to a gene. The CDR3 covers 13 residues. The CDR3 nucleotides are TGTGCCAGCAGTTCGGCGCAGGGGGATGGCTACACCTTC. Its translation: CASSSAQGDGYTF.

This sequence joins TRBV10-3 and TRBJ2-1; 9 nucleotides align to TRBD2. This CDR3 contains 15 residues. In germline, CDR1 is ENHRY, CDR2 SYGVKD. J was trimmed by 8 bases and V by 1 base; bases with no gene match: 6. The CDR3: CAISELSSGDYEQFF. In nucleotides, the CDR3 is TGTGCCATCAGTGAGTTGTCTAGCGGGGACTATGAGCAGTTCTTC.

V is TRBV5-6 and J is TRBJ1-1; possibly TRBD1 for D (6 bases). The germline gives CDR1 SGHDT, CDR2 YYEEEE. Deletions cut 5 bases from V and 11 bases from J, with 19 bases between. CDR3 length equals 13 residues. The CDR3 DNA follows: TGTGCCAGCAGGCCCACGGGGGGCATGTTGGCTTTCTTT. Residues: CASRPTGGMLAFF.

This clone appeared a single time. The chain couples TRBV28 to TRBJ1-1; possibly TRBD1 for D (6 bases). The CDR3 consists of 15 residues. CDR1 MDHEN and CDR2 SYDVKM come from the germline V gene. Trimming took 3 bases from V and 8 from J, leaving 19 bases between them. CDR3 residues: CASSFGRRGGGEAFF. Written as DNA, the CDR3 is TGTGCCAGCAGTTTCGGCAGACGGGGGGGCGGAGAAGCTTTCTTT.

This clone was seen once. The gene calls are TRBV6-5 and TRBJ2-7; D might be TRBD2 (5 bases). Germline V CDR1 and CDR2: MNHEY, SVGAGI. V was clipped by 6 bases and J by 6 bases, with 18 bases between them. CDR3 length: 14 residues. The CDR3 loop reads CASSKDSSSAEQYF. CDR3 DNA sequence: TGTGCCAGCAGCAAGGACTCTTCTTCTGCCGAGCAGTACTTC.

The gene calls are TRBV25-1 and TRBJ1-1; perhaps TRBD1 as D (5 bases). With 8 bases removed from V and 1 base from J, the gap between germline ends came to 11 bases. Looked up from germline, CDR1 is MGHDK and CDR2 is SYGVNS. The CDR3 has 13 residues. CDR3 sequence: CASRQGKNTEAFF. The CDR3 DNA reads as TGTGCCAGCCGGCAGGGCAAGAACACTGAAGCTTTCTTT.

This clone was counted a single time. The chain is built from TRBV7-9 and TRBJ1-1; the match to TRBD1 covers 9 bases. Germline loops: CDR1 SEHNR, CDR2 FQNEAQ (reference sequence). Losses at the gene ends were 5 bases for V and 4 bases for J; bases not matched to a gene: 14. This CDR3 has 17 amino acids. The CDR3 loop reads CASSAGTGIVLATEAFF. The CDR3 DNA follows: TGTGCCAGCAGCGCCGGGACAGGGATTGTTTTGGCCACTGAAGCTTTCTTT.

This chain joins TRBV3-1 (or the pseudogene TRBV3-2) and TRBJ1-4; 10 bases align to TRBD1. V was clipped by 4 bases and J by 15 bases; unmatched bases: 11. This CDR3 has 14 residues. CDR1 is LGHDT and CDR2 is YNNKEL in the germline V gene (reference sequence). CDR3 bases: TGTGCCAGCAGCCCCCGGGACAGGGGCCTAGGATTGTTTTTT. Translating it yields CASSPRDRGLGLFF.

The chain joins TRBV5-1 to TRBJ1-2, with 12 bases fitting TRBD1. This CDR3 is built from 15 residues. V was clipped by 5 bases and J by 4 bases; unmatched bases: 6. Germline V lookup: CDR1 SGHRS, CDR2 YFSETQ. The CDR3 DNA sequence: TGCGCCAGCAGAGAGGGACAGGGGGCGACCTATGGCTACACCTTC. It encodes CASREGQGATYGYTF.

The chain is built from TRBV19 and TRBJ1-6; D might be TRBD1 (6 bases). The V gene's germline CDR1 is LNHDA and CDR2 SQIVND (reference sequence). The length of the CDR3 is 15 residues. Trimming shortened V by 1 base and J by 7 bases, and 11 bases separated the two germline ends. The CDR3, as DNA: TGTGCCAGTAGTATAGGAAGGGGGACGAATTCACCCCTCCACTTT. Translation: CASSIGRGTNSPLHF. Full variable domain (remainder filled in from reference TRBV19 and TRBJ1-6): DGGITQSPKYLFRKEGQNVTLSCEQNLNHDAMYWYRQDPGQGLRLIYYSQIVNDFQKGDIAEGYSVSREKKESFPLTVTSAQKNPTAFYLCASSIGRGTNSPLHFGNGTRLTVT.

The chain combines TRBV18 with TRBJ1-3; no definite D call. The germline gives CDR1 KGHSH, CDR2 LQKENI. The V end was cut by 7 bases, the J end by 0 bases, with 7 bases between. The CDR3 runs to 13 residues. CDR3 amino acids: CASFDSSGNTIYF. In DNA form, the CDR3 reads TGTGCCAGCTTTGACTCCTCTGGAAACACCATATATTTT.

The V and J genes are TRBV5-8 and TRBJ2-7; 8 nucleotides align to TRBD1. The CDR3 has 15 residues. CDR1 SGHTS and CDR2 YDEGEE come from the germline V gene. V dropped 0 bases and J dropped 2; count of bases not matched to a gene: 4. The CDR3 nucleotides read TGTGCCAGCAGCTTGGCAGGGACAGGAGCCTACGAGCAGTACTTC. Protein: CASSLAGTGAYEQYF. Using reference TRBV5-8 and TRBJ2-7 for the parts outside the CDR3, the full variable domain is EAGVTQSPTHLIKTRGQQATLRCSPISGHTSVYWYQQALGLGLQFLLWYDEGEERNRGNFPPRFSGRQFPNYSSELNVNALELEDSALYLCASSLAGTGAYEQYFGPGTRLTVT.

This rearrangement joins TRBV27 to TRBJ2-3; TRBD1 matches at 7 bases. V was clipped by 4 bases and J by 0 bases; unmatched bases: 7. The CDR3 is 16 residues long. Germline V gene lookup returns CDR1 MNHEY and CDR2 SMNVEV (reference sequence). For the CDR3, the DNA is TGTGCCAGCAGTTCCCGGCCGGGACAGAGCACAGATACGCAGTATTTT. Translated, it gives CASSSRPGQSTDTQYF.

The rearrangement joins TRBV5-6 to TRBJ1-2; 7 nucleotides align to TRBD1. The CDR3 has 15 residues. Germline V gives CDR1 SGHDT, CDR2 YYEEEE. V was pared by 6 bases and J by 6 bases, with 14 bases of the junction left unmatched. The CDR3 sequence is CASTKPPPTGHGYTF. CDR3 bases: TGTGCCAGCACCAAGCCCCCCCCGACAGGGCATGGCTACACCTTC. The whole variable domain, remainder taken from reference TRBV5-6 and TRBJ1-2, is DAGVTQSPTHLIKTRGQQVTLRCSPKSGHDTVSWYQQALGQGPQFIFQYYEEEERQRGNFPDRFSGHQFPNYSSELNVNALLLGDSALYLCASTKPPPTGHGYTFGSGTRLTVV.

The chain has TRBV28 and TRBJ1-1, with D perhaps TRBD1 (6 bases). Trimming removed 10 bases from V and 3 bases from J, with 15 bases in between. Germline loops: CDR1 MDHEN, CDR2 SYDVKM. The CDR3 spans 13 residues. The CDR3 DNA reads as TGTGCCACCCAGGGGTTAGGTTACACTGAAGCTTTCTTT. As protein: CATQGLGYTEAFF.

CDR3 region: CASSPVGGGALHEQFF. The CDR3 coding sequence is TGTGCCAGCAGCCCAGTGGGCGGGGGGGCCTTGCATGAGCAGTTCTTC. This rearrangement joins TRBV9 to TRBJ2-1; 9 bases align to TRBD2. V lost 4 bases and J lost 8; bases outside the gene matches: 13. The CDR3 contains 16 residues. CDR1 is SGDLS and CDR2 is YYNGEE in the germline V gene.